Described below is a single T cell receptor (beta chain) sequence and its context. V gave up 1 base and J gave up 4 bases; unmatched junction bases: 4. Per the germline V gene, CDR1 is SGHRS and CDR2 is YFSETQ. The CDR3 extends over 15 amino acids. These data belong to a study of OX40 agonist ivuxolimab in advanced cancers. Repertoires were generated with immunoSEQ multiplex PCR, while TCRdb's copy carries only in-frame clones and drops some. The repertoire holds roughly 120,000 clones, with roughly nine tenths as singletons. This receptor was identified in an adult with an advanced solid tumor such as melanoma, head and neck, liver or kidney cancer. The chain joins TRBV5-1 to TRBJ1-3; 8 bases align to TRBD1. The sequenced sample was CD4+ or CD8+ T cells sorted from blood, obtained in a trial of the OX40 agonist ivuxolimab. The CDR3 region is CASSLQGATGNTIYF. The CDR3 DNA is TGCGCCAGCAGCTTGCAGGGGGCGACAGGAAACACCATATATTTT.